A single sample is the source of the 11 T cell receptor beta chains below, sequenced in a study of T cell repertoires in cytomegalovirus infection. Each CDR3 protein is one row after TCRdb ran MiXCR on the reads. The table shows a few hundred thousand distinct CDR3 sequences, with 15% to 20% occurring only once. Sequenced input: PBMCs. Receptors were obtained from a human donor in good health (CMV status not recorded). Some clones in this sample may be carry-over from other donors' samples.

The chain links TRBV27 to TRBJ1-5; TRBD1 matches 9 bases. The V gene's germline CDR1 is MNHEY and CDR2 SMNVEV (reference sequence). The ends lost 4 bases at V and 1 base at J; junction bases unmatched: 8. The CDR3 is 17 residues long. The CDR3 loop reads CASSSNRDRESNQPQHF. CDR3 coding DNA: TGTGCCAGCAGTTCGAACCGGGACAGGGAAAGCAATCAGCCCCAGCATTTT.

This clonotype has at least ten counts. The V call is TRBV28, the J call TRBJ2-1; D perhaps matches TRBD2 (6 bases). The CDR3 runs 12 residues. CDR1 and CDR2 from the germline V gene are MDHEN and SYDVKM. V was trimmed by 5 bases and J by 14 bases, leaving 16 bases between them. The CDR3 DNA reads TGTGCCAGCAGTCTAACGAGGACTAAAAAGTTCTTC. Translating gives CASSLTRTKKFF.

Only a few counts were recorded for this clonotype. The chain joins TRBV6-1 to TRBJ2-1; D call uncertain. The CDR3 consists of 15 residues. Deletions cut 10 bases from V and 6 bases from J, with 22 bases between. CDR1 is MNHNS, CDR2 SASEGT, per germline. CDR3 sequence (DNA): TGTGCCACCCCAAAACCGCCATTAACGGCCAATGAGCAGTTCTTC. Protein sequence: CATPKPPLTANEQFF.

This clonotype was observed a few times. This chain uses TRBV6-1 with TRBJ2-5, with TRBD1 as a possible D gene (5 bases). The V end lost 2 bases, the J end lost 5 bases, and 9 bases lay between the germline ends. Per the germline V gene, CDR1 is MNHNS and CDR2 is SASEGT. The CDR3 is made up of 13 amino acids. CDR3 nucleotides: TGTGCCAGCAGTGAACAGGGCGGTGAGACCCAGTACTTC. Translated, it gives CASSEQGGETQYF.

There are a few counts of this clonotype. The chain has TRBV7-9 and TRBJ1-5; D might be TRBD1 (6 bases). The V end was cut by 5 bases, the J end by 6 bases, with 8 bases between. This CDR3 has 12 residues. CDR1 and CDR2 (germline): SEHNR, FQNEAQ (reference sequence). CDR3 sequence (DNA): TGTGCCAGCAGCGGAGGGGGTCAGCCCCAGCATTTT. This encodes CASSGGGQPQHF.

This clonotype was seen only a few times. The CDR3 sequence is CAISGDKTYEQYF. In nucleotides, the CDR3 is TGTGCCATCAGCGGAGACAAAACCTACGAGCAGTACTTC. This sequence joins TRBV10-3 and TRBJ2-7; no definite D call. The germline CDR1 and CDR2 sequences are ENHRY and SYGVKD. Trimming left V 6 bases short and J 2 bases short, with 11 bases between. The CDR3 consists of 13 residues.

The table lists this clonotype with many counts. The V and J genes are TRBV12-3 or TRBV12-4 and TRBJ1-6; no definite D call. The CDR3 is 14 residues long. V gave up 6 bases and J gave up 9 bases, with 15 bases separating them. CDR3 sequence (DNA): TGTGCCAGCAGCTCCATAACGGGGTCTTCACCCCTCCACTTT. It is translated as CASSSITGSSPLHF.

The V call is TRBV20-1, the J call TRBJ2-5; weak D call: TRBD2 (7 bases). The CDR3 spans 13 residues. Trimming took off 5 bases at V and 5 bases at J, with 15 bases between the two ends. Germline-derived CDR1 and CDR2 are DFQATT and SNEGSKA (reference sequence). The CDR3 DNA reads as TGCAGTGCTGGGGGGGGCCGCATGGAGACCCAGTACTTC. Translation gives CSAGGGRMETQYF.

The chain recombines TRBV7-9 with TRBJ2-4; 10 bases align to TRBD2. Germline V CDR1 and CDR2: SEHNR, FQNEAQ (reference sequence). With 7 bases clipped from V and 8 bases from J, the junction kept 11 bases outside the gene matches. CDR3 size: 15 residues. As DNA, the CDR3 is TGTGCCAGCACCGGAGGAGCGGGGGGGCAGGACATTCAGTACTTC. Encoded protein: CASTGGAGGQDIQYF.

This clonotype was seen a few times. The CDR3 here is CASSLGPDANYGYTF. CDR3 bases: TGTGCCAGCAGCTTGGGACCTGACGCTAACTATGGCTACACCTTC. The rearrangement links TRBV11-2 to TRBJ1-2, with D possibly TRBD1 on 5 matching bases. Germline V gene sequence: CDR1 SGHAT, CDR2 FQNNGV. The CDR3 contains 15 residues. Trimming pared 3 bases from V and 0 bases from J, leaving 11 bases between.

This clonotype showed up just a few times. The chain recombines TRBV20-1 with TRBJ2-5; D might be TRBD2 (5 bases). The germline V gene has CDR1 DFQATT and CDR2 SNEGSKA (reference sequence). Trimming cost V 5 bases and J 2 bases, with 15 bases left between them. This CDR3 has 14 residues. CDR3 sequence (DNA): TGCAGTGCTCCCGGAGGAAGCCATCAAGAGACCCAGTACTTC. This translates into CSAPGGSHQETQYF.